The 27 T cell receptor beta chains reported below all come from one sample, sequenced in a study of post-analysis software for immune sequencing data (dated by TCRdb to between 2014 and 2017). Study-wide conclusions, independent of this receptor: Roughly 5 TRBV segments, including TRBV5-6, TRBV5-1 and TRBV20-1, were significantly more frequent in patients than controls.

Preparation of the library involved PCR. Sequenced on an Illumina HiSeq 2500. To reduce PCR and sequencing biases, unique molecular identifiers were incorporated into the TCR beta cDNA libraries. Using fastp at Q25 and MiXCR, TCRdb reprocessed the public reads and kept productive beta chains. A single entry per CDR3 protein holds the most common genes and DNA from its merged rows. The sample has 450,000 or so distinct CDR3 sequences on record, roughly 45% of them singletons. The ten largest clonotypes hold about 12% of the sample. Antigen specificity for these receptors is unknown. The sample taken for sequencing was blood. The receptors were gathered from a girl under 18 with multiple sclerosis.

CDR3 nucleotide sequence: TGCAGTGCTTCGACAGGGTGGAGAGAAAAACTGTTTTTT. It yields the protein CSASTGWREKLFF. J is TRBJ1-4 and V is TRBV20-1; 7 positions match TRBD1. V lost 5 bases and J lost 8; bases outside the gene matches: 8. CDR3 length equals 13 residues. Germline CDR1 and CDR2: DFQATT and SNEGSKA (reference sequence).

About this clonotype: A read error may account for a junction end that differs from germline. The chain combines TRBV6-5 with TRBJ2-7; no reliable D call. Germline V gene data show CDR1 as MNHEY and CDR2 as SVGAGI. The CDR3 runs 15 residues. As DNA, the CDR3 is TGTGCCAGCGGTTACTCTTGGACGCCATTTTACGAGCAGTACTTC. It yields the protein CASGYSWTPFYEQYF.

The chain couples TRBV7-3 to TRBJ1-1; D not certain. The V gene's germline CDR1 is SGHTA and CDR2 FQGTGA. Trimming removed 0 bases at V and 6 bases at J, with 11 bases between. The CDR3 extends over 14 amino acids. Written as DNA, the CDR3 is TGTGCCAGCAGCTTAACGTCGGCGGCAGCTGAAGCTTTCTTT. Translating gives CASSLTSAAAEAFF.

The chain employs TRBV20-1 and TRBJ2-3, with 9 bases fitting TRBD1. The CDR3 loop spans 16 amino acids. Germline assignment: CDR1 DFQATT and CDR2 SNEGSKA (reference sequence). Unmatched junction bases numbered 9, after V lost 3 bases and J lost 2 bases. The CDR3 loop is CSASGPGQGPTDTQYF. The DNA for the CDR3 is TGCAGTGCTAGTGGACCGGGACAGGGCCCCACAGATACGCAGTATTTT.

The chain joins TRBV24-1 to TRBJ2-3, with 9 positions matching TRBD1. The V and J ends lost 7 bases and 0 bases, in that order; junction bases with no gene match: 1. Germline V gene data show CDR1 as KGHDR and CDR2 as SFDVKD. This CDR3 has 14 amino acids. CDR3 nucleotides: TGTGCCACCAGAGGACAGGGGAGCACAGATACGCAGTATTTT. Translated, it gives CATRGQGSTDTQYF.

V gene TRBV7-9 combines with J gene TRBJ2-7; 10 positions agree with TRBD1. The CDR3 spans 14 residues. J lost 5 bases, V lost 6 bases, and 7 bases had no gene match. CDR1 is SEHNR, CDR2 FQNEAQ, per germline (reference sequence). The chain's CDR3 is CASRWPGQGHEQYF. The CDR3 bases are TGTGCCAGCAGATGGCCGGGACAGGGGCACGAGCAGTACTTC.

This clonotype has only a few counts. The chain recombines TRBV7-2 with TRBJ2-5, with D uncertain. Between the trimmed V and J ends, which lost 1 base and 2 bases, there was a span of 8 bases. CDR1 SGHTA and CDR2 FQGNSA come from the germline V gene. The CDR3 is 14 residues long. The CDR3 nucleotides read TGTGCCAGCAGCTTAGTCGGTCAACAAGAGACCCAGTACTTC. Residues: CASSLVGQQETQYF.

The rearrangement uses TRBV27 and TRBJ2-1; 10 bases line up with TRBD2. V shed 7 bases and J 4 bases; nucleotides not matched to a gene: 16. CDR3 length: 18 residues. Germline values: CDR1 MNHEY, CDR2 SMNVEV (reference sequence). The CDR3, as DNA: TGTGCCAGCATGGAGGGGGCTAGCGGGAGCAGATTATACAATGAGCAGTTCTTC. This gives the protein CASMEGASGSRLYNEQFF.

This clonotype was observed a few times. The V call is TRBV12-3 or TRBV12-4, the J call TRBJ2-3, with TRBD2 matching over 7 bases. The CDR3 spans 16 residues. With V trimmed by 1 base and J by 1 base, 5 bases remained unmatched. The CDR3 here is CASSLGWEGRTDTQYF. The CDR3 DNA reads TGTGCCAGCAGTTTAGGGTGGGAGGGTCGCACAGATACGCAGTATTTT.

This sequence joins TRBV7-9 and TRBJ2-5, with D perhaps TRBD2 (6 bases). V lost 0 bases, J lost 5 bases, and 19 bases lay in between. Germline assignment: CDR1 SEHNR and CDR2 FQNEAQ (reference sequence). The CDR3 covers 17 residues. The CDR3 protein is CASSLALHRDSGETQYF. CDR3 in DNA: TGTGCCAGCAGCTTAGCTCTCCACCGGGACTCCGGGGAGACCCAGTACTTC.

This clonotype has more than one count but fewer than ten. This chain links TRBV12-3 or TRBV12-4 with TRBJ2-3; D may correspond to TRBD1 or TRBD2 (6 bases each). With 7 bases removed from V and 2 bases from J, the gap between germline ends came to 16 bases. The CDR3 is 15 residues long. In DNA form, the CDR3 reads TGTGCCAGCACTACCCGGGGGCCAGTCACAGATACGCAGTATTTT. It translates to CASTTRGPVTDTQYF.

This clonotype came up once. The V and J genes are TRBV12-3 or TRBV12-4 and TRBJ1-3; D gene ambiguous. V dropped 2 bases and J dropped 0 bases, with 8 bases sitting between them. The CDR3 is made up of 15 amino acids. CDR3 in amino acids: CASSLTGVSGNTIYF. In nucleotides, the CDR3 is TGTGCCAGCAGTTTAACCGGGGTCTCTGGAAACACCATATATTTT.

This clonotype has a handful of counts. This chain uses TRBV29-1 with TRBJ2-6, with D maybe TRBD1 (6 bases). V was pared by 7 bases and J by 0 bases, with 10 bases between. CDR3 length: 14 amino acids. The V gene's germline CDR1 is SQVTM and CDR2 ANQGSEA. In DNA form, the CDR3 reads TGCAGCGCCATCAGGGGCTCTGGGGCCAACGTCCTGACTTTC. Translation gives CSAIRGSGANVLTF. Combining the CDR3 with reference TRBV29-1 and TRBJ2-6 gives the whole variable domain SAVISQKPSRDICQRGTSLTIQCQVDSQVTMMFWYRQQPGQSLTLIATANQGSEATYESGFVIDKFPISRPNLTFSTLTVSNMSPEDSSIYLCSAIRGSGANVLTFGAGSRLTVL.

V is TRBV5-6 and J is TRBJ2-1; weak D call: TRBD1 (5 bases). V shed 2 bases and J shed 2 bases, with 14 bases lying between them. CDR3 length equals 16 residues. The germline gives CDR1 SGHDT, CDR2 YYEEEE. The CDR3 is CASSFLADKAYNEQFF. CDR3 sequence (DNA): TGTGCCAGCAGCTTTCTTGCGGACAAAGCCTACAATGAGCAGTTCTTC.

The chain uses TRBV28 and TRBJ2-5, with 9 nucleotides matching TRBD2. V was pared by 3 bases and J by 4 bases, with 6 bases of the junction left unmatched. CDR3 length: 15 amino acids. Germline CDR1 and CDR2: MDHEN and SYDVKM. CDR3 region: CASSFPSGRSETQYF. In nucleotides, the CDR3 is TGTGCCAGCAGTTTTCCGAGCGGGAGGTCAGAGACCCAGTACTTC.

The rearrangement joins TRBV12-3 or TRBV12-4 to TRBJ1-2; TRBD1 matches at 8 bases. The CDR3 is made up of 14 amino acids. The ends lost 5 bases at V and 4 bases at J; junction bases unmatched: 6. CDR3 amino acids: CASSLTGTGYGYTF. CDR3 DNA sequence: TGTGCCAGCAGTCTTACCGGGACAGGCTATGGCTACACCTTC.

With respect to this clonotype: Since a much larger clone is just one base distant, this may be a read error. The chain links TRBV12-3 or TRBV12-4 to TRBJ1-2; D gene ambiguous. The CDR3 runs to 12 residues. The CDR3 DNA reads TGTACCAGCACCCCTACGACGGTTGGCTACACCTTC. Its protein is CTSTPTTVGYTF.

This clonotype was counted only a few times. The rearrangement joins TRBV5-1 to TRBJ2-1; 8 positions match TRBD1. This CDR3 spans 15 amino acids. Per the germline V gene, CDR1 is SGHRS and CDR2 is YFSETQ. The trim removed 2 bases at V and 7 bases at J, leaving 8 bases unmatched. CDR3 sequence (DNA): TGCGCCAGCAGCTTTCGGCCAGGGGGCACGAATGAGCAGTTCTTC. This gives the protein CASSFRPGGTNEQFF.

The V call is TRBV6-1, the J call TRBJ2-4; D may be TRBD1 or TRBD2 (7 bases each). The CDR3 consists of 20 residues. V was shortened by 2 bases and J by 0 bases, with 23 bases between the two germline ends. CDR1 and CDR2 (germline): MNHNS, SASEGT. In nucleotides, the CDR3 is TGTGCCAGCAGTGAAAAGGGGGCTAGCGGAGTAACTATAGCCAAAAACATTCAGTACTTC. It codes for CASSEKGASGVTIAKNIQYF.

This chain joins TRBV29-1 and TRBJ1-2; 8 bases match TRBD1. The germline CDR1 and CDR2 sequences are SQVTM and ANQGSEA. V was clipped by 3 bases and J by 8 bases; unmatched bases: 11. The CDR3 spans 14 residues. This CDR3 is CSVDPQGAERGYTF. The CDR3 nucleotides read TGCAGCGTTGATCCGCAGGGGGCGGAAAGGGGCTACACCTTC.

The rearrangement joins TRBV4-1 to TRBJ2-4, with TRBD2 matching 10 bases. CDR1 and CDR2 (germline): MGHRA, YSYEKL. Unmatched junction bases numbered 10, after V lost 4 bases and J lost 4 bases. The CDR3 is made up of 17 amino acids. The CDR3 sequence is CASSRGDGTSVKNIQYF. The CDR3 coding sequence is TGCGCCAGCAGCCGTGGGGACGGGACTAGCGTAAAAAACATTCAGTACTTC.

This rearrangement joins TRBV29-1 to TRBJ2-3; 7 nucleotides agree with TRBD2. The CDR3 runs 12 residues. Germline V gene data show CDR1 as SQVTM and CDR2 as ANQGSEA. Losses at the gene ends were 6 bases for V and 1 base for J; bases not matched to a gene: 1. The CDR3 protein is CSVAGGTDTQYF. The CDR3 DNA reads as TGCAGCGTCGCGGGGGGCACAGATACGCAGTATTTT.

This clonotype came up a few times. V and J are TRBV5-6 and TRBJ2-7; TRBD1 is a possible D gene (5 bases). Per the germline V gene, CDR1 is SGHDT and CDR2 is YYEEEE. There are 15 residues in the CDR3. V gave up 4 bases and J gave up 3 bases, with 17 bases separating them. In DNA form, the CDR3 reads TGTGCCAGCAGCCGCCGACAGACGGCGGACTACGAGCAGTACTTC. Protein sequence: CASSRRQTADYEQYF.

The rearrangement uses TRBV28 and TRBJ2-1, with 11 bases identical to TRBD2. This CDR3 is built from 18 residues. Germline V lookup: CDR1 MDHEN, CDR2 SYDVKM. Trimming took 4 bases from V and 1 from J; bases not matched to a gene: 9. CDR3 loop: CASSSGLLAGGSYNEQFF. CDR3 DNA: TGTGCCAGCAGTTCGGGTCTGCTAGCGGGAGGATCCTACAATGAGCAGTTCTTC.

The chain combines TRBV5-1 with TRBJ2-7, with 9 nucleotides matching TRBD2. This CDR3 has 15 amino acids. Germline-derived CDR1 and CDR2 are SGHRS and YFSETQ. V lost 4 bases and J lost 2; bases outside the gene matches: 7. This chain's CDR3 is CASSPLAGSTYEQYF. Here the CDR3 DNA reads TGCGCCAGCAGCCCTCTAGCGGGGTCCACCTACGAGCAGTACTTC. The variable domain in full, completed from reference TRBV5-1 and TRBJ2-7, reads KAGVTQTPRYLIKTRGQQVTLSCSPISGHRSVSWYQQTPGQGLQFLFEYFSETQRNKGNFPGRFSGRQFSNSRSEMNVSTLELGDSALYLCASSPLAGSTYEQYFGPGTRLTVT.

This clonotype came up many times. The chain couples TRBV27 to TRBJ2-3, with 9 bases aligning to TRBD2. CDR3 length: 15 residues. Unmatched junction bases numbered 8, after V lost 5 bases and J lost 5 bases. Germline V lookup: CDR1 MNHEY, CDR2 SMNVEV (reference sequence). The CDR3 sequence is CASSGAGGTLDTQYF. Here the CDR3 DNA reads TGTGCCAGCAGTGGAGCGGGAGGCACGTTAGATACGCAGTATTTT.

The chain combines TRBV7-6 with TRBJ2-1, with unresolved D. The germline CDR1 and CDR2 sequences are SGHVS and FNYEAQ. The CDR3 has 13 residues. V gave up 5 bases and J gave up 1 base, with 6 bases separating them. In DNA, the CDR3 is TGTGCCAGCAGCCCCCCTTCCTACAATGAGCAGTTCTTC. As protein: CASSPPSYNEQFF. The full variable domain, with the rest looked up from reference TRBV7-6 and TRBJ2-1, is GAGVSQSPRYKVTKRGQDVALRCDPISGHVSLYWYRQALGQGPEFLTYFNYEAQQDKSGLPNDRFSAERPEGSISTLTIQRTEQRDSAMYRCASSPPSYNEQFFGPGTRLTVL.